The rows below give T cell receptor beta chains drawn from one sample of a study of OX40 agonist ivuxolimab in advanced cancers. The method was immunoSEQ multiplex PCR; TCRdb's version includes in-frame clones alone and lacks a portion of them. The data hold some 5,600 clones, with 66% observed a single time. Material: CD4+ or CD8+ T cells sorted from blood, obtained in a trial of the OX40 agonist ivuxolimab. The receptors originated from an adult with an advanced solid tumor such as melanoma, head and neck, liver or kidney cancer. The CDR3 runs from the conserved cysteine through the conserved F or W. Each record gives: CDR3 length, J gene, V gene, D gene, clone size, CDR3 DNA, CDR3 protein. A D gene is named only where the DNA matches it firmly. Expanded clones are given a class, and other clones once, few, many or no size at all.

len: 13
j_gene: TRBJ1-2
v_gene: TRBV6-5
d_gene: TRBD1
abundance: -
CDR3nt: TGTGCCAGCAGCATAGACAGGGTTTATGGCTACACCTTC
CDR3aa: CASSIDRVYGYTF

len: 12
j_gene: TRBJ2-7
v_gene: TRBV5-5
d_gene: -
abundance: few
CDR3nt: TGTGCCAGCAGCCAAGACAGATACGAGCAGTACTTC
CDR3aa: CASSQDRYEQYF

len: 16
j_gene: TRBJ2-7
v_gene: TRBV9
d_gene: TRBD1
abundance: few
CDR3nt: TGTGCCAGCAGCGTGGGGGGGACAGGGTTGCCCTACGAGCAGTACTTC
CDR3aa: CASSVGGTGLPYEQYF

len: 11
j_gene: TRBJ1-1
v_gene: TRBV11-1
d_gene: -
abundance: -
CDR3nt: TGTGCCAGCAGGAGGGGAGATGAAGCTTTCTTT
CDR3aa: CASRRGDEAFF

len: 12
j_gene: TRBJ2-2
v_gene: TRBV7-6
d_gene: -
abundance: -
CDR3nt: TGTGCCACTCGGATGAACACCGGGGAGCTGTTTTTT
CDR3aa: CATRMNTGELFF

len: 14
j_gene: TRBJ2-7
v_gene: TRBV28
d_gene: -
abundance: -
CDR3nt: TGTGCCAGCCGAGGGCCCGAATCGGGCTACGAGCAGTACTTC
CDR3aa: CASRGPESGYEQYF

len: 15
j_gene: TRBJ2-3
v_gene: TRBV4-1
d_gene: -
abundance: few
CDR3nt: TGCGCCAGCAGCCCCTCTGGGGGAGGCACAGATACGCAGTATTTT
CDR3aa: CASSPSGGGTDTQYF

len: 15
j_gene: TRBJ1-4
v_gene: TRBV2
d_gene: -
abundance: -
CDR3nt: TGTGCCAGCTGGGCCTTCCAGGAATCTAATGAAAAACTGTTTTTT
CDR3aa: CASWAFQESNEKLFF

len: 13
j_gene: TRBJ1-1
v_gene: TRBV7-8
d_gene: -
abundance: -
CDR3nt: TGTGCCAGCAGCTTAGTACAGGTTTCTGAAGCTTTCTTT
CDR3aa: CASSLVQVSEAFF

len: 15
j_gene: TRBJ1-1
v_gene: TRBV28
d_gene: -
abundance: -
CDR3nt: TGTGCCAGCAGTTTCCTGGGGGGGCTGAACACTGAAGCTTTCTTT
CDR3aa: CASSFLGGLNTEAFF

len: 13
j_gene: TRBJ1-2
v_gene: TRBV11-2
d_gene: -
abundance: -
CDR3nt: TGTGCCAGCAGCTCTGAGGGCAGCTATGGCTACACCTTC
CDR3aa: CASSSEGSYGYTF